This entry lists 19 T cell receptor beta chains sequenced from one sample in a study of PD-1 blockade in classical Hodgkin lymphoma. Assay: immunoSEQ multiplex PCR; the TCRdb copy retains only in-frame clones and omits some. The repertoire holds roughly 40,000 clones, approximately 70% seen once, with approximately 3% in the top ten. Brentuximab vedotin exposure varied among the patients, all of whom had relapsed after autologous stem cell transplantation. The input for sequencing was peripheral blood mononuclear cells (PBMCs), taken at baseline. The receptor source for this set is a human donor with classical Hodgkin lymphoma.

This chain connects TRBV30 to TRBJ2-7; no definite D call. In germline, CDR1 is GTSNPN, CDR2 SVGIG (reference sequence). CDR3 length: 15 amino acids. V lost 2 bases, J lost 0 bases, and 14 bases lay in between. The DNA for the CDR3 is TGTGCCTGGAGTATGGGCCCCCGGCACTCCTACGAGCAGTACTTC. It translates to CAWSMGPRHSYEQYF.

This chain uses TRBV9 with TRBJ1-6; perhaps TRBD1 as D (6 bases). In germline, CDR1 is SGDLS, CDR2 YYNGEE. This CDR3 has 17 residues. With 2 bases removed from V and 9 bases from J, the gap between germline ends came to 21 bases. The CDR3 DNA is TGTGCCAGCAGCGTTTCCCAGACCGCAGGGGTGAGTTCACCCCTCCACTTT. Residues: CASSVSQTAGVSSPLHF.

V gene TRBV4-3 combines with J gene TRBJ2-1, with TRBD2 identical over 8 bases. Germline V gene sequence: CDR1 LGHNA, CDR2 YSLEER. This CDR3 has 18 residues. V trimming: 0 bases; J trimming: 0 bases; junction bases outside the gene matches: 7. CDR3: CASSQDTALADSYNEQFF. Here the CDR3 DNA reads TGCGCCAGCAGCCAAGATACGGCACTAGCGGACTCCTACAATGAGCAGTTCTTC.

This clone showed up just once. This chain links TRBV7-9 with TRBJ2-1; TRBD2 matches 8 bases. CDR1 and CDR2 (germline): SEHNR, FQNEAQ (reference sequence). V was clipped by 5 bases and J by 2 bases; unmatched bases: 5. CDR3 length equals 15 residues. As DNA, the CDR3 is TGTGCCAGCAGCCTGCCGGGGGGGCCCTACAATGAGCAGTTCTTC. Protein product: CASSLPGGPYNEQFF. The variable domain in full, completed from reference TRBV7-9 and TRBJ2-1, reads DTGVSQNPRHKITKRGQNVTFRCDPISEHNRLYWYRQTLGQGPEFLTYFQNEAQLEKSRLLSDRFSAERPKGSFSTLEIQRTEQGDSAMYLCASSLPGGPYNEQFFGPGTRLTVL.

V gene TRBV2 combines with J gene TRBJ2-3; D is possibly TRBD1 (6 bases). The V gene's germline CDR1 is SNHLY and CDR2 FYNNEI. The CDR3 spans 16 residues. The V end lost 2 bases, the J end lost 13 bases, and 25 bases lay between the germline ends. CDR3: CASSELEKTGPRTEYF. The CDR3 bases are TGTGCCAGCAGTGAACTTGAAAAGACAGGTCCAAGGACAGAGTATTTT.

The chain uses TRBV5-1 and TRBJ1-1; a possible D gene is TRBD1 (5 bases). The CDR3 has 14 amino acids. Trimming took off 0 bases at V and 1 base at J, with 7 bases between the two ends. CDR1 and CDR2 (germline): SGHRS, YFSETQ. CDR3 in amino acids: CASSLGQKNTEAFF. The DNA for the CDR3 is TGCGCCAGCAGCTTGGGACAGAAGAACACTGAAGCTTTCTTT.

CDR3 DNA: TGTGCCAGCAGCTTAGCGGGGGGTACCTACAATGAGCAGTTCTTC. It is translated as CASSLAGGTYNEQFF. The rearrangement links TRBV7-6 to TRBJ2-1; possibly TRBD2 for D (6 bases). The CDR3 is 15 amino acids. The V gene lost 0 bases and the J gene lost 2 bases, with 8 bases spanning the gap. CDR1 is SGHVS, CDR2 FNYEAQ, per germline. The full variable domain, its missing parts supplied by reference TRBV7-6 and TRBJ2-1, is GAGVSQSPRYKVTKRGQDVALRCDPISGHVSLYWYRQALGQGPEFLTYFNYEAQQDKSGLPNDRFSAERPEGSISTLTIQRTEQRDSAMYRCASSLAGGTYNEQFFGPGTRLTVL.

The chain joins TRBV7-9 to TRBJ2-1; maybe TRBD2 (6 bases). Per the germline V gene, CDR1 is SEHNR and CDR2 is FQNEAQ (reference sequence). The V end was cut by 2 bases, the J end by 7 bases, with 18 bases between. The CDR3 loop spans 16 amino acids. The CDR3, as DNA: TGTGCCAGCAGCTTACGGGACGGGACTTCGGAAAATGAGCAGTTCTTC. Its translation is CASSLRDGTSENEQFF.

The chain carries TRBV6-5 and TRBJ1-4; 7 positions match TRBD1. V lost 4 bases and J lost 5; bases outside the gene matches: 7. The CDR3 totals 15 residues. Germline lookup yields CDR1 MNHEY and CDR2 SVGAGI. The CDR3 spells CASSSTGLRNEKLFF. CDR3 DNA: TGTGCCAGCAGTTCGACAGGGCTTAGGAATGAAAAACTGTTTTTT.

The chain recombines TRBV19 with TRBJ2-5; 9 positions match TRBD1. J lost 10 bases, V lost 5 bases, and 14 bases had no gene match. The CDR3 extends over 15 amino acids. Looked up from germline, CDR1 is LNHDA and CDR2 is SQIVND (reference sequence). CDR3 sequence reads: CASSPRDRVLVVQYF. Written as DNA, the CDR3 is TGTGCCAGTAGTCCCCGGGACAGGGTCCTCGTGGTCCAGTACTTC.

The chain employs TRBV28 and TRBJ2-7, with 7 bases that match TRBD2. The CDR3 runs 14 residues. The V gene end was trimmed by 8 bases and the J gene end by 2 bases; junction bases not matched to a gene: 9. The germline CDR1 and CDR2 sequences are MDHEN and SYDVKM. CDR3 loop: CASRDERDPYEQYF. DNA of the CDR3: TGTGCCAGCCGAGATGAGCGGGACCCCTACGAGCAGTACTTC.

V usage is TRBV28 and J usage is TRBJ2-7; no clear D gene. Trimming took 6 bases from V and 1 from J, leaving 4 bases between them. This CDR3 comprises 11 residues. Germline lookup yields CDR1 MDHEN and CDR2 SYDVKM. CDR3 nucleotides: TGTGCCAGCAGCTTTTCCTACGAGCAGTACTTC. Translated, it gives CASSFSYEQYF.

The V gene is TRBV7-9, the J gene TRBJ1-2, with D tentatively TRBD1 (6 bases). The V gene lost 1 base and the J gene lost 7 bases, with 10 bases spanning the gap. The CDR3 sequence is 13 residues long. Looked up from germline, CDR1 is SEHNR and CDR2 is FQNEAQ (reference sequence). This CDR3 reads CASSLGGAGGYTF. CDR3 DNA sequence: TGTGCCAGCAGCTTAGGGGGGGCAGGTGGCTACACCTTC.

V is TRBV7-2 and J is TRBJ2-1; 11 bases fit TRBD2. Germline V lookup: CDR1 SGHTA, CDR2 FQGNSA. V lost 2 bases to trimming and J lost 2 bases; unmatched junction nucleotides: 8. CDR3 size: 18 residues. The CDR3 DNA sequence: TGTGCCAGCAGCTTAAGCCTAAGTAGCGGGGGGGCCTACAATGAGCAGTTCTTC. Protein product: CASSLSLSSGGAYNEQFF.

V is TRBV6-4 and J is TRBJ2-1, with 10 bases lining up with TRBD1. CDR3 length: 16 residues. V dropped 5 bases and J dropped 10; count of bases not matched to a gene: 14. Germline CDR1 reads MRHNA; CDR2 reads SNTAGT. The CDR3 DNA follows: TGTGCCAGCAGTAAATTTGGGGACAGGGGCACGGAGGAGCAGTTCTTC. Amino acid sequence: CASSKFGDRGTEEQFF.

This clone occurred once. The chain is built from TRBV30 and TRBJ1-2, with D tentatively TRBD1 (5 bases). V dropped 4 bases and J dropped 2 bases, with 8 bases sitting between them. From germline, CDR1 is GTSNPN and CDR2 SVGIG (reference sequence). The CDR3 totals 12 residues. Written as DNA, the CDR3 is TGTGCCTGGACGGGACCCAACTATGGCTACACCTTC. Translation: CAWTGPNYGYTF.

This sequence joins TRBV5-1 and TRBJ1-2, with 7 bases fitting TRBD1. Germline CDR1 SGHRS, CDR2 YFSETQ. The V segment lost 0 bases and the J segment 0 bases; nucleotides outside the gene matches: 2. The CDR3 length is 15 residues. The CDR3 DNA reads TGCGCCAGCAGCTTGGCCGGGACAGCTAACTATGGCTACACCTTC. Its translation: CASSLAGTANYGYTF.

V usage is TRBV30 and J usage is TRBJ2-7; D is tentatively TRBD1 or TRBD2 (5 bases each). Germline V CDR1 and CDR2: GTSNPN, SVGIG (reference sequence). The CDR3 consists of 13 residues. The V end lost 0 bases, the J end lost 7 bases, and 13 bases lay between the germline ends. The CDR3, as DNA: TGTGCCTGGAGTGTACTACTCTGGGGGGAGCAGTACTTC. This codes for CAWSVLLWGEQYF.

A word on this clone: The germline gene is not matched at one end of the junction; a read error may be the cause. The rearrangement links TRBV6-5 to TRBJ1-4; 7 bases agree with TRBD1. This CDR3 is built from 13 residues. CDR1 is MNHEY and CDR2 is SVGAGI in the germline V gene. The CDR3 DNA is TGTGCCAGCAGGGGGTCCGACAGGGTATTTTATTATTTT. Translated: CASRGSDRVFYYF.